Each of the 29 T cell receptor beta chains below was sequenced from the same sample in a study of shared clonotypes between healthy human individuals. Profiling relied on immunoSEQ multiplex PCR, and the TCRdb table lists in-frame clones only, not all of them. The sample lists more than 2,000,000 clones, just over 90% occurring once. Material for sequencing was naive CD4+ T cells sorted from blood. Subset defined: CD45RA+ positively selected. The origin of the receptors is a young man in good health.

This clone occurred once. The CDR3 is CARTGSHYEQYF. For the CDR3, the DNA is TGTGCCAGAACAGGGTCCCACTACGAGCAGTACTTC. The V call is TRBV6-1, the J call TRBJ2-7; weak D call: TRBD1 (6 bases). The V gene's germline CDR1 is MNHNS and CDR2 SASEGT. The CDR3 has 12 amino acids. V shed 9 bases and J shed 3 bases, with 12 bases lying between them.

J is TRBJ2-7 and V is TRBV20-1; weak D call: TRBD1 (6 bases). V shed 7 bases and J shed 3 bases, with 10 bases lying between them. The CDR3 extends over 11 amino acids. Germline loops: CDR1 DFQATT, CDR2 SNEGSKA (reference sequence). The CDR3 DNA is TGCAGTGTCGGGGACAACTACGAGCAGTACTTC. Its translation is CSVGDNYEQYF.

The chain employs TRBV5-7 and TRBJ1-5; a possible D gene is TRBD1 (5 bases). TRBV5-7 falls under the ORF class, with uncertain function. V lost 0 bases and J 6 bases, leaving 19 bases between the germline ends. The CDR3 extends over 17 amino acids. CDR3 amino acids: CASSLGEGRTLSQPQHF. As DNA, the CDR3 is TGTGCCAGCAGCTTGGGTGAGGGACGGACTCTTTCTCAGCCCCAGCATTTT.

The chain has TRBV5-1 and TRBJ1-6; a possible D gene is TRBD1 (5 bases). The CDR3 consists of 16 residues. From germline, CDR1 is SGHRS and CDR2 YFSETQ. Trimming took off 0 bases at V and 6 bases at J, with 13 bases between the two ends. The CDR3 DNA sequence: TGCGCCAGCAGCTTGGAAGCTCTAGGGGCTAATTCACCCCTCCACTTT. Its protein product is CASSLEALGANSPLHF.

The DNA for the CDR3 is TGCGCCAGCAGCTTGATGGCGGGAGGGCCAGATACGCAGTATTTT. Amino acid sequence: CASSLMAGGPDTQYF. V usage is TRBV5-1 and J usage is TRBJ2-3, with 9 bases that match TRBD2. Germline-derived CDR1 and CDR2 are SGHRS and YFSETQ. The V gene end was trimmed by 1 base and the J gene end by 4 bases; junction bases not matched to a gene: 4. The CDR3 covers 15 residues.

The chain employs TRBV28 and TRBJ1-2; TRBD1 might be the D (5 bases). V was trimmed by 5 bases and J by 4 bases, leaving 8 bases between them. The V gene's germline CDR1 is MDHEN and CDR2 SYDVKM. The CDR3 totals 12 residues. DNA of the CDR3: TGTGCCAGCAGTCGGGACGCCTATGGCTACACCTTC. Its translation: CASSRDAYGYTF.

Of note for this clone: At one boundary the junction diverges from the germline segment, which might be a read error. Distinct nucleotide sequences in the sample also encode this CDR3. The rearrangement uses TRBV4-3 and TRBJ1-5, with D unclear. CDR1 is LGHNA, CDR2 YSLEER, per germline. The CDR3 extends over 16 amino acids. In DNA form, the CDR3 reads TGCGCCAGCAGTCAAGAGTACCGCGGAAGCAATCAGCCCCAGCATTTT. Residues: CASSQEYRGSNQPQHF.

The chain has TRBV27 and TRBJ1-5; D is uncertain. The CDR3 runs to 15 residues. From germline, CDR1 is MNHEY and CDR2 SMNVEV (reference sequence). Trimming stripped 8 bases from V and 0 bases from J, with 14 bases between. The CDR3 loop is CASRHPDYSNQPQHF. The DNA of the CDR3 is TGTGCCAGCCGACATCCGGATTATAGCAATCAGCCCCAGCATTTT.

The chain is built from TRBV19 and TRBJ1-2, with 7 nucleotides matching TRBD1. CDR1 is LNHDA, CDR2 SQIVND, per germline (reference sequence). This CDR3 contains 14 residues. The ends lost 4 bases at V and 4 bases at J; junction bases unmatched: 6. The CDR3 region has the DNA TGTGCCAGTAGTACCGGGACAGCTTTCTATGGCTACACCTTC. It yields the protein CASSTGTAFYGYTF.

The chain couples TRBV18 to TRBJ2-7, with 7 bases fitting TRBD1. V was clipped by 5 bases and J by 0 bases; unmatched bases: 4. Per the germline V gene, CDR1 is KGHSH and CDR2 is LQKENI. This CDR3 region has 14 residues. The DNA of the CDR3 is TGTGCCAGCTCAACCGGGACAGTCTCCTACGAGCAGTACTTC. It specifies CASSTGTVSYEQYF.

This clone was seen once. Other DNA sequences in the same sample also yield this CDR3. V is TRBV6-1 and J is TRBJ2-3; D remains unclear. The CDR3 extends over 14 amino acids. Germline lookup yields CDR1 MNHNS and CDR2 SASEGT. V lost 4 bases and J lost 0, with 8 bases in between. The CDR3 nucleotides read TGTGCCAGCAGTGGCGGCGGAAGCACAGATACGCAGTATTTT. Its protein product is CASSGGGSTDTQYF.

The gene calls are TRBV7-6 and TRBJ2-3, with TRBD1 matching over 7 bases. Germline V lookup: CDR1 SGHVS, CDR2 FNYEAQ. The CDR3 loop spans 15 amino acids. The V and J ends lost 5 bases and 4 bases, in that order; junction bases with no gene match: 9. CDR3 loop: CASSPQGEAADTQYF. The CDR3 DNA sequence: TGTGCCAGCAGCCCTCAGGGGGAAGCCGCAGATACGCAGTATTTT. Combining the CDR3 with reference TRBV7-6 and TRBJ2-3 gives the whole variable domain GAGVSQSPRYKVTKRGQDVALRCDPISGHVSLYWYRQALGQGPEFLTYFNYEAQQDKSGLPNDRFSAERPEGSISTLTIQRTEQRDSAMYRCASSPQGEAADTQYFGPGTRLTVL.

The rearrangement uses TRBV18 and TRBJ1-1; D gene ambiguous. The V gene lost 5 bases and the J gene lost 3 bases, with 13 bases spanning the gap. This CDR3 is 14 amino acids long. Germline values: CDR1 KGHSH, CDR2 LQKENI. The CDR3 bases are TGTGCCAGCTCAGCGGGCCAGTGGGACACTGAAGCTTTCTTT. Translated, it gives CASSAGQWDTEAFF.

In its sample, this clone was seen a few times. The same CDR3 can be traced to other DNA sequences in this sample. V usage is TRBV18 and J usage is TRBJ1-1; 8 bases line up with TRBD1. The CDR3 covers 14 residues. Per the germline V gene, CDR1 is KGHSH and CDR2 is LQKENI. V lost 3 bases and J lost 1; bases outside the gene matches: 1. The CDR3 sequence is CASSPDRANTEAFF. The CDR3 nucleotides read TGTGCCAGCTCACCGGACAGGGCGAACACTGAAGCTTTCTTT. Full variable domain (remainder filled in from reference TRBV18 and TRBJ1-1): NAGVMQNPRHLVRRRGQEARLRCSPMKGHSHVYWYRQLPEEGLKFMVYLQKENIIDESGMPKERFSAEFPKEGPSILRIQQVVRGDSAAYFCASSPDRANTEAFFGQGTRLTVV.

The chain recombines TRBV14 with TRBJ1-6, with a tentative D call TRBD1 (6 bases). From germline, CDR1 is SGHDN and CDR2 FVKESK. The CDR3 loop spans 14 amino acids. V lost 4 bases, J lost 7 bases, and 11 bases lay in between. CDR3 sequence: CASSLPQGNSPLHF. In DNA, the CDR3 is TGTGCCAGCAGCCTGCCACAGGGCAATTCACCCCTCCACTTT.

This chain connects TRBV5-4 to TRBJ2-3; 10 nucleotides align to TRBD1. The CDR3 extends over 15 amino acids. Germline V CDR1 and CDR2: SGHNT, YYREEE (reference sequence). The V and J ends lost 4 bases and 2 bases, in that order; junction bases with no gene match: 4. CDR3 amino acids: CASSPGQGDTDTQYF. The CDR3 DNA follows: TGTGCCAGCAGCCCAGGACAGGGGGACACAGATACGCAGTATTTT.

This clone was seen just once. Other DNA sequences in this specimen translate into the identical CDR3. V gene TRBV19 combines with J gene TRBJ1-6, with D possibly TRBD1 on 5 matching bases. Germline V gene sequence: CDR1 LNHDA, CDR2 SQIVND (reference sequence). Between the trimmed V and J ends, which lost 6 bases and 0 bases, there was a span of 12 bases. The CDR3 sequence is 16 residues long. The CDR3 here is CASRTGASSYNSPLHF. CDR3 nucleotide sequence: TGTGCCAGTAGAACTGGGGCGAGCTCCTATAATTCACCCCTCCACTTT.

The rearrangement joins TRBV27 to TRBJ1-1, with TRBD1 matching over 7 bases. The trim removed 6 bases at V and 7 bases at J, leaving 8 bases unmatched. The CDR3 extends over 13 amino acids. CDR1 and CDR2 from the germline V gene are MNHEY and SMNVEV (reference sequence). CDR3 DNA: TGTGCCAGCAGCCCACAGGGGTCGCTTGAAGCTTTCTTT. This gives the protein CASSPQGSLEAFF.

The chain uses TRBV19 and TRBJ2-5, with TRBD2 matching over 11 bases. CDR3 length: 17 residues. Trimming at V came to 0 bases and at J to 7 bases, leaving 10 bases not matched to a gene. Germline V gene lookup returns CDR1 LNHDA and CDR2 SQIVND (reference sequence). CDR3 in amino acids: CASSIEGGSGGGGTQYF. CDR3 nucleotides: TGTGCCAGTAGTATAGAAGGCGGTAGCGGGGGGGGAGGGACCCAGTACTTC.

The chain recombines TRBV13 with TRBJ1-4; 8 bases agree with TRBD1. Germline V gives CDR1 PRHDT, CDR2 FYEKMQ (reference sequence). The junction had 4 bases not matched to a gene; V was cut back by 5 bases and J by 5 bases. The CDR3 is 14 residues long. CDR3: CASSGRQGNEKLFF. The CDR3 DNA sequence: TGTGCCAGCAGCGGCCGACAGGGGAATGAAAAACTGTTTTTT.

This clone has a single count. V gene TRBV6-6 combines with J gene TRBJ2-1; 10 nucleotides line up with TRBD2. Per germline, CDR1 MNHNY and CDR2 SVGAGI (reference sequence). This CDR3 comprises 15 residues. With 2 bases clipped from V and 9 bases from J, the junction kept 7 bases outside the gene matches. The DNA for the CDR3 is TGTGCCAGCAGTTACGAGGTAGCGGGAGGTAGTGAGCAGTTCTTC. It encodes CASSYEVAGGSEQFF.

A remark on this clone: Other DNA sequences in this sample translate to the same CDR3. The chain recombines TRBV2 with TRBJ2-7; perhaps TRBD2 as D (6 bases). Per germline, CDR1 SNHLY and CDR2 FYNNEI. Trimming removed 8 bases at V and 3 bases at J, with 11 bases between. The CDR3 runs 12 residues. The DNA for the CDR3 is TGTGCCAGCTCCTTAGCGGACTACGAGCAGTACTTC. Its translation: CASSLADYEQYF. Using reference TRBV2 and TRBJ2-7 for the parts outside the CDR3, the full variable domain is EPEVTQTPSHQVTQMGQEVILRCVPISNHLYFYWYRQILGQKVEFLVSFYNNEISEKSEIFDDQFSVERPDGSNFTLKIRSTKLEDSAMYFCASSLADYEQYFGPGTRLTVT.

This clone showed up just once. The rearrangement joins TRBV11-2 to TRBJ2-5, with D maybe TRBD1 (5 bases). Trimming removed 1 base at V and 2 bases at J, with 14 bases between. Germline V gene lookup returns CDR1 SGHAT and CDR2 FQNNGV. This CDR3 region has 16 residues. CDR3: CASSLGAGKGQETQYF. The CDR3 nucleotides are TGTGCCAGCAGCTTAGGGGCAGGGAAGGGGCAAGAGACCCAGTACTTC.

This chain links TRBV6-5 with TRBJ1-2; D is perhaps TRBD1 (5 bases). The CDR3 runs 14 residues. Trimming left V 6 bases short and J 8 bases short, with 19 bases between. Germline V gene data show CDR1 as MNHEY and CDR2 as SVGAGI. CDR3 bases: TGTGCCAGCAGACCCGGGACGATGGGAGGCGGCTACACCTTC. Translating gives CASRPGTMGGGYTF.

The V call is TRBV9, the J call TRBJ2-3; no clear D. This CDR3 region has 14 residues. CDR1 SGDLS and CDR2 YYNGEE come from the germline V gene. Trimming left V 2 bases short and J 8 bases short, with 15 bases between. The DNA for the CDR3 is TGTGCCAGCAGCGTGATGGCGGCACATGCTACGCAGTATTTT. Its translation is CASSVMAAHATQYF.

A note on this clone: Other DNA sequences in the same sample also yield this CDR3. V is TRBV27 and J is TRBJ2-1; TRBD2 matches 7 bases. The CDR3 is 13 residues long. Germline CDR1 is MNHEY and CDR2 is SMNVEV (reference sequence). The J segment lost 8 bases and the V segment lost 6 bases, leaving 7 bases of the junction unmatched. The CDR3: CASSRREGDEQFF. For the CDR3, the DNA is TGTGCCAGCAGCAGGAGGGAGGGCGATGAGCAGTTCTTC.

As regards this clone: Compared with germline, one end of the junction differs, possibly owing to a read error. The genes are TRBV5-1 and TRBJ2-2; the D call may be TRBD1 or TRBD2 (5 bases each). The length of the CDR3 is 15 residues. Looked up from germline, CDR1 is SGHRS and CDR2 is YFSETQ. The CDR3 bases are TGCGCCAGCACTTCGGGACCGAAGAACGCCGGGGAGCTGTTTTTT. Its protein is CASTSGPKNAGELFF.

This chain connects TRBV28 to TRBJ2-7; D uncertain. The length of the CDR3 is 12 residues. CDR1 MDHEN and CDR2 SYDVKM come from the germline V gene. Between the trimmed V and J ends, which lost 4 bases and 4 bases, there was a span of 8 bases. The CDR3 spells CASSYRTYEQYF. The CDR3 DNA reads TGTGCCAGCAGTTACCGGACGTACGAGCAGTACTTC.

This clone has only one observation. The chain is built from TRBV6-1 and TRBJ2-3; no definite D call. V was cut by 6 bases and J by 0 bases, with 13 bases left in between. Germline V gene sequence: CDR1 MNHNS, CDR2 SASEGT. This CDR3 is built from 15 residues. CDR3 sequence: CASRKDGRSTDTQYF. CDR3 nucleotide sequence: TGTGCCAGCAGAAAGGATGGGCGAAGCACAGATACGCAGTATTTT.